The 30 T cell receptor beta chains below all came from one sample that was sequenced in a study of T cell responses to AZD1222 COVID-19 vaccine (dated by TCRdb to the early 2020s). This specimen's time point label, per the study, means: baseline before first vaccination. Receptors were amplified or captured by the immunoSEQ multiplex PCR assay. TCRdb obtained this table from immuneACCESS and retained in-frame rearrangements with V and J assigned. These tables miss some clones; where compared with another copy, unresolved V genes account for less than half of the shortfall, and the remainder is unexplained. This sample is represented by 120,000 or so clones; 88% of them were singletons. The ten largest clones add up to 1.6% of the sample. Sequenced material: peripheral blood, taken on day 0 of AZD1222 vaccination. Receptor source: an adult in good health.

The rearrangement uses TRBV9 and TRBJ1-1; D might be TRBD1 (6 bases). V lost 3 bases and J 8 bases, leaving 20 bases between the germline ends. The CDR3 runs 15 residues. Germline loops: CDR1 SGDLS, CDR2 YYNGEE. CDR3 DNA sequence: TGTGCCAGCAGCGGGGGAGACAGGCCAGACCAAGAAGCTTTCTTT. Translating gives CASSGGDRPDQEAFF.

This chain connects TRBV19 to TRBJ2-1; no clear D gene. The germline V gene has CDR1 LNHDA and CDR2 SQIVND (reference sequence). The CDR3 loop spans 15 amino acids. The V end was cut by 3 bases, the J end by 0 bases, with 9 bases between. CDR3 bases: TGTGCCAGTAGTATTAGAACGAGCTCCTACAATGAGCAGTTCTTC. It yields the protein CASSIRTSSYNEQFF.

This clone was detected a few times. The sample contains more than one DNA sequence encoding this CDR3. The chain joins TRBV18 to TRBJ1-6; TRBD1 aligns across 8 bases. This CDR3 has 14 amino acids. Germline assignment: CDR1 KGHSH and CDR2 LQKENI. J gave up 9 bases and V 3 bases, and 4 bases lay outside the gene matches. As DNA, the CDR3 is TGTGCCAGCTCACCTCAGGGGGCTGGTTCACCCCTCCACTTT. It translates to CASSPQGAGSPLHF.

The DNA of the CDR3 is TGTGCCAGCAGCAGCCGGGACACTTACACAGATACGCAGTATTTT. Translating gives CASSSRDTYTDTQYF. This sequence joins TRBV11-2 and TRBJ2-3; a weak D match, TRBD1 (6 bases). V lost 5 bases and J 2 bases, leaving 14 bases between the germline ends. Germline lookup yields CDR1 SGHAT and CDR2 FQNNGV. This CDR3 spans 15 amino acids.

This sequence joins TRBV29-1 and TRBJ2-2; TRBD1 aligns across 10 bases. The V segment lost 6 bases and the J segment 3 bases; nucleotides outside the gene matches: 7. Germline V gene lookup returns CDR1 SQVTM and CDR2 ANQGSEA. The CDR3 is made up of 15 amino acids. The CDR3 bases are TGCAGCGTCGGCGGGACAGGGGAAGACACCGGGGAGCTGTTTTTT. The encoded protein is CSVGGTGEDTGELFF.

The V and J genes are TRBV7-9 and TRBJ1-5, with no clear D. Germline V lookup: CDR1 SEHNR, CDR2 FQNEAQ (reference sequence). This CDR3 comprises 15 residues. Trimming removed 5 bases at V and 5 bases at J, with 16 bases between. CDR3 region: CASSADFGGHQPQHF. The CDR3 DNA reads TGTGCCAGCAGCGCGGACTTCGGCGGACATCAGCCCCAGCATTTT. Drawing the rest from reference TRBV7-9 and TRBJ1-5, the complete variable domain is DTGVSQNPRHKITKRGQNVTFRCDPISEHNRLYWYRQTLGQGPEFLTYFQNEAQLEKSRLLSDRFSAERPKGSFSTLEIQRTEQGDSAMYLCASSADFGGHQPQHFGDGTRLSIL.

The genes are TRBV28 and TRBJ2-7; 13 bases agree with TRBD2. Looked up from germline, CDR1 is MDHEN and CDR2 is SYDVKM. V was pared by 6 bases and J by 4 bases, with 12 bases of the junction left unmatched. The CDR3 extends over 17 amino acids. The CDR3 spells CASRSSGTSGIGYEQYF. Written as DNA, the CDR3 is TGTGCCAGCAGGTCTTCCGGGACTAGCGGGATAGGTTACGAGCAGTACTTC.

The chain combines TRBV6-6 with TRBJ1-1, with 9 bases lining up with TRBD1. CDR1 is MNHNY, CDR2 SVGAGI, per germline (reference sequence). Losses at the gene ends were 2 bases for V and 4 bases for J; bases not matched to a gene: 5. This CDR3 region has 15 residues. CDR3 region: CASSYGGQGGTEAFF. For the CDR3, the DNA is TGTGCCAGCAGTTACGGGGGACAGGGAGGCACTGAAGCTTTCTTT.

The chain carries TRBV27 and TRBJ1-1; 8 nucleotides align to TRBD1. Germline V gene data show CDR1 as MNHEY and CDR2 as SMNVEV (reference sequence). The CDR3 sequence is 13 residues long. V lost 8 bases, J lost 2 bases, and 4 bases stayed unmatched. The chain's CDR3 is CASHTGGNTEAFF. The DNA of the CDR3 is TGTGCCAGCCACACAGGGGGAAACACTGAAGCTTTCTTT.

The rearrangement links TRBV12-3 or TRBV12-4 to TRBJ2-3; 7 positions match TRBD1. With V trimmed by 3 bases and J by 4 bases, 1 base remained unmatched. CDR3 length: 13 amino acids. CDR3 region: CASSFGTADTQYF. CDR3 coding DNA: TGTGCCAGCAGTTTTGGGACAGCAGATACGCAGTATTTT.

The chain links TRBV4-2 to TRBJ2-5; 10 bases agree with TRBD2. Trimming took 8 bases from V and 3 from J; bases not matched to a gene: 6. Germline lookup yields CDR1 LGHNA and CDR2 YNFKEQ. The CDR3 has 14 residues. The CDR3 here is CASGRLAGEETQYF. DNA for the CDR3: TGTGCCAGCGGGCGGCTAGCGGGAGAAGAGACCCAGTACTTC.

The chain has TRBV27 and TRBJ1-1; D unclear. Germline CDR1 and CDR2: MNHEY and SMNVEV (reference sequence). The CDR3 spans 16 residues. The V and J ends lost 8 bases and 1 base respectively, with 20 bases between them. The CDR3 DNA reads TGTGCCAGCCGCTCGACCCCGGGCTCGGGGAACACTGAAGCTTTCTTT. This codes for CASRSTPGSGNTEAFF.

The chain has TRBV7-6 and TRBJ2-7, with D possibly being TRBD2 (6 bases). The CDR3 runs to 15 residues. Between the trimmed V and J ends, which lost 1 base and 1 base, there was a span of 11 bases. CDR1 and CDR2 from the germline V gene are SGHVS and FNYEAQ. The CDR3 spells CASSLDGGRSYEQYF. CDR3 nucleotide sequence: TGTGCCAGCAGCTTAGACGGGGGAAGGTCCTACGAGCAGTACTTC.

The genes are TRBV19 and TRBJ2-7; 8 bases line up with TRBD2. Germline values: CDR1 LNHDA, CDR2 SQIVND (reference sequence). With V trimmed by 9 bases and J by 4 bases, 8 bases remained unmatched. The CDR3 is 13 residues long. CDR3 coding DNA: TGTGCCAGCAAGAGCGGGAGTGGTTACGAGCAGTACTTC. This gives the protein CASKSGSGYEQYF.

The chain is built from TRBV5-1 and TRBJ2-7; a possible D gene is TRBD1 (5 bases). Germline CDR1 is SGHRS and CDR2 is YFSETQ. V was trimmed by 5 bases and J by 0 bases, leaving 12 bases between them. This CDR3 is built from 14 residues. The CDR3 here is CASSGTGFSYEQYF. As DNA, the CDR3 is TGCGCCAGCAGTGGCACAGGTTTCTCCTACGAGCAGTACTTC.

V and J are TRBV5-1 and TRBJ2-3, with 8 bases lining up with TRBD1. V shed 6 bases, J shed 1 base, and the junction held 10 bases outside the gene matches. Looked up from germline, CDR1 is SGHRS and CDR2 is YFSETQ. CDR3 length: 16 amino acids. In nucleotides, the CDR3 is TGCGCCAGCAACACAGGGACAGGCGGTGGCACAGATACGCAGTATTTT. Protein sequence: CASNTGTGGGTDTQYF.

V and J are TRBV5-1 and TRBJ1-5; D possibly corresponds to TRBD1 (6 bases). The germline CDR1 and CDR2 sequences are SGHRS and YFSETQ. This CDR3 region has 17 residues. The V end was cut by 4 bases, the J end by 0 bases, with 17 bases between. The CDR3 DNA reads as TGCGCCAGCAGCCTGGACAGCACGTCTAATAGCAATCAGCCCCAGCATTTT. Encoded protein: CASSLDSTSNSNQPQHF.

The gene calls are TRBV4-1 and TRBJ1-6; D remains ambiguous. This CDR3 spans 15 amino acids. V lost 0 bases and J lost 5, with 8 bases in between. The germline CDR1 and CDR2 sequences are MGHRA and YSYEKL. The CDR3 loop is CASSQESGNNSPLHF. The CDR3 bases are TGCGCCAGCAGCCAAGAATCCGGGAATAATTCACCCCTCCACTTT.

V and J are TRBV11-2 and TRBJ1-2, with D uncertain. The V gene lost 4 bases and the J gene lost 0 bases, with 6 bases spanning the gap. CDR3 length: 13 amino acids. Germline-derived CDR1 and CDR2 are SGHAT and FQNNGV. The CDR3 nucleotides read TGTGCCAGCAGCTACGCCGCTAACTATGGCTACACCTTC. Translation: CASSYAANYGYTF. Filled out from reference TRBV11-2 and TRBJ1-2, the complete variable domain reads EAGVAQSPRYKIIEKRQSVAFWCNPISGHATLYWYQQILGQGPKLLIQFQNNGVVDDSQLPKDRFSAERLKGVDSTLKIQPAKLEDSAVYLCASSYAANYGYTFGSGTRLTVV.

The chain recombines TRBV5-1 with TRBJ2-2, with D tentatively TRBD1 (5 bases). Germline V lookup: CDR1 SGHRS, CDR2 YFSETQ. V was cut by 0 bases and J by 4 bases, with 13 bases left in between. The CDR3 contains 16 residues. The CDR3 loop is CASSLERGSLTGELFF. The DNA for the CDR3 is TGCGCCAGCAGCTTGGAAAGGGGATCCCTCACCGGGGAGCTGTTTTTT.

The J gene is TRBJ2-7, the V gene TRBV5-1; D call uncertain. The CDR3 consists of 15 residues. Trimming pared 1 base from V and 5 bases from J, leaving 16 bases between. Germline V gives CDR1 SGHRS, CDR2 YFSETQ. The CDR3, as DNA: TGCGCCAGCAGCTTGTCGTGGGGTAGTCGCGACGAGCAGTACTTC. Protein sequence: CASSLSWGSRDEQYF.

CDR3 protein: CASSSGGNTEAFF. Here the CDR3 DNA reads TGTGCCAGCAGCTCCGGGGGGAACACTGAAGCTTTCTTT. V is TRBV13 and J is TRBJ1-1, with D possibly being TRBD1 (5 bases). There are 13 residues in the CDR3. The V end lost 4 bases, the J end lost 1 base, and 7 bases lay between the germline ends. From germline, CDR1 is PRHDT and CDR2 FYEKMQ (reference sequence).

The V and J genes are TRBV7-7 and TRBJ2-2; D remains ambiguous. The V gene lost 5 bases and the J gene lost 4 bases, with 8 bases spanning the gap. The CDR3 totals 13 residues. Germline lookup yields CDR1 SSHAT and CDR2 FNYEAQ (reference sequence). CDR3 protein: CASSPLITGELFF. For the CDR3, the DNA is TGTGCCAGCAGCCCGCTTATCACCGGGGAGCTGTTTTTT.

The chain combines TRBV28 with TRBJ2-1; D call uncertain. Trimming stripped 6 bases from V and 13 bases from J, with 16 bases between. CDR1 MDHEN and CDR2 SYDVKM come from the germline V gene. This CDR3 region has 12 residues. The chain's CDR3 is CASRTARFVQFF. As DNA, the CDR3 is TGTGCCAGCAGAACGGCTAGGTTTGTTCAGTTCTTC.

The chain employs TRBV5-6 and TRBJ1-5, with 9 bases fitting TRBD1. Germline CDR1 reads SGHDT; CDR2 reads YYEEEE. V gave up 4 bases and J gave up 2 bases; unmatched junction bases: 7. This CDR3 is 16 amino acids long. The CDR3 loop is CASSPYRGPRNQPQHF. DNA for the CDR3: TGTGCCAGCAGCCCGTACAGGGGGCCTCGCAATCAGCCCCAGCATTTT. Using reference TRBV5-6 and TRBJ1-5 for the parts outside the CDR3, the full variable domain is DAGVTQSPTHLIKTRGQQVTLRCSPKSGHDTVSWYQQALGQGPQFIFQYYEEEERQRGNFPDRFSGHQFPNYSSELNVNALLLGDSALYLCASSPYRGPRNQPQHFGDGTRLSIL.

The chain links TRBV11-2 to TRBJ1-4; D is possibly TRBD1 (5 bases). Trimming removed 5 bases from V and 0 bases from J, with 13 bases in between. The CDR3 totals 16 residues. Germline lookup yields CDR1 SGHAT and CDR2 FQNNGV. The CDR3 is CASSPRGDATNEKLFF. In nucleotides, the CDR3 is TGTGCCAGCAGCCCACGGGGGGATGCAACTAATGAAAAACTGTTTTTT.

The V and J genes are TRBV7-9 and TRBJ2-1; TRBD2 matches at 13 bases. This CDR3 is 15 amino acids long. CDR1 is SEHNR and CDR2 is FQNEAQ in the germline V gene (reference sequence). V was pared by 3 bases and J by 6 bases, with 2 bases of the junction left unmatched. CDR3 bases: TGTGCCAGCAGCTTGGGGACTAGCGGGGTCAATGAGCAGTTCTTC. This codes for CASSLGTSGVNEQFF.

The chain combines TRBV5-1 with TRBJ2-3; 12 bases line up with TRBD2. Germline CDR1 reads SGHRS; CDR2 reads YFSETQ. Germline trimming cut 3 bases from V and 0 bases from J; bases unmatched to any gene: 2. The CDR3 is 16 residues long. CDR3 nucleotides: TGCGCCAGCAGCTCAGGGACTAGCGGGAGCACAGATACGCAGTATTTT. This gives the protein CASSSGTSGSTDTQYF.

To note about this clone: The junction differs from germline at one of its ends, possibly a read error. V usage is TRBV4-2 and J usage is TRBJ1-2; 9 nucleotides line up with TRBD1. This CDR3 spans 16 amino acids. The germline V gene has CDR1 LGHNA and CDR2 YNFKEQ. This CDR3 is CASSQDRTGGDYSYTF. CDR3 sequence (DNA): TGTGCCAGCAGCCAAGATCGTACAGGGGGCGACTATAGCTACACCTTC.

This clone ranks as medium-sized. The rearrangement links TRBV4-2 to TRBJ2-1; 9 bases map to TRBD2. The CDR3 sequence is 15 residues long. Germline CDR1 reads LGHNA; CDR2 reads YNFKEQ. V trimming: 0 bases; J trimming: 6 bases; junction bases outside the gene matches: 3. The CDR3 reads CASSQDSGSPNEQFF. CDR3 DNA sequence: TGTGCCAGCAGCCAAGATAGCGGGAGCCCCAATGAGCAGTTCTTC.